This T cell receptor beta chain was obtained from a study of blood T cell repertoires in COVID-19 (dated by TCRdb to the early 2020s). General notes on the study: Collaborator samples came from the United States, Italy and Spain and covered acute and convalescent phases of COVID-19. The prospective study material was composed of cDNA or gDNA derived from T cells, B-cell-depleted T cells, or PBMCs. Subjects who had been exposed to COVID-19, were actively infected with it, or had recovered from it provided the deeply sampled blood TCRbeta repertoires that made up the dataset. The repertoires were released in a freely available public database intended as a resource for research on the immune response to SARS-CoV-2. Samples came from the ongoing ImmuneRACE study (first 160 participants) plus 1,254 subjects from 6 global collaborators. Nearly every sample came with metadata listing a de-identified subject ID, COVID-19 status, age in years and sex. Where available, HLA class I and class II types were obtained from metadata supplied by the sample provider rather than from assay-based typing. Beyond this particular receptor, the publication reports: The quantity of clinical and demographic metadata differed by source and by participant and was supplied without curation.

The junction shows trimming of 3 bases on V and 4 bases on J, plus 10 bases between the germline ends. Per the germline V gene, SGDLS is the CDR1 and YYNGEE is the CDR2. The CDR3 starts with the cysteine, ends with the phenylalanine, and has 14 residues. Only CDR3 DNA remains: 42 bases, in frame from the first base. Whole blood was collected in K2EDTA tubes by collaborating institutions according to the institutions' own protocols. For TCRbeta analysis, collaborator samples were shipped as frozen whole blood, as isolated PBMCs, or as DNA extracted from either sample type. With respect to this clone: Its specific antigen is unknown. No much larger clone is present one base from it, and per-base qualities are unavailable.

TCRbeta CDR3 regions were amplified from genomic DNA using the immunoSEQ Assay, a bias-controlled multiplex PCR. The source study handled its data this way. The number of nucleated cells in each sample was estimated from the amplification of reference gene primers within the assay. To quantify the absolute abundance of each unique TCRbeta CDR3 rearrangement, sequence reads were collapsed and filtered. For each sample, productive Simpson clonality was calculated as the square root of Simpson's diversity index across productive rearrangements. TCRdb took over this immuneACCESS table, retaining in-frame rearrangements with V and J assigned. Such tables are incomplete; in checked studies, under half of the missing clones stem from an unresolved V gene, and the remainder is unexplained. That table gives V, J and clone size, and the DNA gave D and trimming. The sample data list approximately 130,000 clones, and around four fifths of these were observed just once. The ten largest clones capture about 13% of the sample.

The sample comprised peripheral blood. The chain uses TRBV9 and TRBJ1-4, with a weak D call of TRBD1 (6 bases match). The receptor comes from a human donor in a cohort sampled during active COVID-19. The DNA sequence is given as TGTGCCAGCAGCGGAGTAGGGGGTAATGAAAAACTGTTTTTT. This encodes CASSGVGGNEKLFF.